The 18 T cell receptor beta chains presented below share a single source sample, sequenced in a study of blood T cell repertoires in COVID-19 (dated by TCRdb to the early 2020s). Library preparation employed the immunoSEQ multiplex PCR assay. As stored in TCRdb, this immuneACCESS dataset retains in-frame rearrangements with V and J assigned. A fraction of the clones does not appear; measured against another copy, unresolved V genes explain less than half of the discrepancy, and the remainder lacks a known reason. Across this sample there are more than 200,000 clones, with 85% to 90% seen only once. Around 5.1% of the sample belongs to the ten largest clones. The sequenced sample consisted of peripheral blood. Receptors were obtained from a woman aged 60-75 years with COVID-19, enrolled during active disease.

The chain employs TRBV5-4 and TRBJ2-3; 12 nucleotides agree with TRBD1. The CDR3 consists of 14 residues. CDR1 is SGHNT and CDR2 is YYREEE in the germline V gene (reference sequence). The J segment lost 8 bases and the V segment lost 4 bases, leaving 5 bases of the junction unmatched. The CDR3, as DNA: TGTGCCAGCAGCCGGGACAGGGGGCCGGGTACGCAGTATTTT. Translating it yields CASSRDRGPGTQYF.

This CDR3 reads CASASLAAGELFF. In DNA, the CDR3 is TGCGCCAGCGCTAGTCTGGCCGCCGGGGAGCTGTTTTTT. The chain is built from TRBV5-1 and TRBJ2-2; D call uncertain. The CDR3 is 13 residues long. Germline lookup yields CDR1 SGHRS and CDR2 YFSETQ. Deletions cut 7 bases from V and 6 bases from J, with 13 bases between.

The CDR3 bases are TGTGCCAGCAGTACCCGGACAGGGCTCTTTGCTGAAGCTTTCTTT. Translation: CASSTRTGLFAEAFF. J is TRBJ1-1 and V is TRBV6-5; 8 bases fit TRBD1. The germline CDR1 and CDR2 sequences are MNHEY and SVGAGI. The CDR3 totals 15 residues. Trimming at V came to 5 bases and at J to 6 bases, leaving 11 bases not matched to a gene.

V is TRBV19 and J is TRBJ2-3, with 7 nucleotides matching TRBD2. V shed 5 bases and J 0 bases; nucleotides not matched to a gene: 5. The CDR3 totals 15 residues. CDR1 LNHDA and CDR2 SQIVND come from the germline V gene (reference sequence). The CDR3 DNA reads TGTGCCAGTAGTCCGGGGGGTACTAGCACAGATACGCAGTATTTT. Residues: CASSPGGTSTDTQYF.

J is TRBJ2-5 and V is TRBV5-1; a possible D gene is TRBD2 (5 bases). The germline V gene has CDR1 SGHRS and CDR2 YFSETQ. The V gene lost 2 bases and the J gene lost 4 bases, with 12 bases spanning the gap. The CDR3 consists of 14 residues. As DNA, the CDR3 is TGCGCCAGCAGCTTAAACAGAGGGCCAGAGACCCAGTACTTC. This sequence encodes CASSLNRGPETQYF.

The rearrangement joins TRBV28 to TRBJ1-2, with a possible D match to TRBD1 (6 bases). V gave up 6 bases and J gave up 6 bases, with 14 bases separating them. The CDR3 totals 13 residues. The V gene's germline CDR1 is MDHEN and CDR2 SYDVKM. CDR3 sequence (DNA): TGTGCCAGCAGAGATACAGGGTATGATGGCTACACCTTC. It specifies CASRDTGYDGYTF.

V is TRBV19 and J is TRBJ2-1; D is perhaps TRBD2 (7 bases). V was clipped by 3 bases and J by 4 bases, with 13 bases between them. The CDR3 has 15 amino acids. Germline lookup yields CDR1 LNHDA and CDR2 SQIVND (reference sequence). In DNA form, the CDR3 reads TGTGCCAGTAGTATCCCGGGGGGCCAGTACAATGAGCAGTTCTTC. Translated, it gives CASSIPGGQYNEQFF.

V is TRBV5-1 and J is TRBJ2-2; a weak D match, TRBD1 (6 bases). Germline lookup yields CDR1 SGHRS and CDR2 YFSETQ. The CDR3 runs to 15 residues. V lost 3 bases, J lost 5 bases, and 14 bases lay in between. The CDR3 DNA follows: TGCGCCAGCAGCTCCGACGGAAGGGGGACCGGGGAGCTGTTTTTT. As protein: CASSSDGRGTGELFF.

The CDR3 spells CAWNSLLRAFF. The CDR3 nucleotides are TGTGCCTGGAACTCACTCCTAAGAGCTTTCTTT. This chain links TRBV30 with TRBJ1-1; D gene ambiguous. V was trimmed by 4 bases and J by 10 bases, leaving 13 bases between them. CDR3 length equals 11 residues. Germline lookup yields CDR1 GTSNPN and CDR2 SVGIG (reference sequence).

This clone was counted only a few times. This chain links TRBV6-6 with TRBJ2-7; TRBD2 agrees at 9 bases. Looked up from germline, CDR1 is MNHNY and CDR2 is SVGAGI (reference sequence). The CDR3 sequence is 15 residues long. V gave up 3 bases and J gave up 1 base; unmatched junction bases: 4. CDR3 bases: TGTGCCAGCAGTTATTTAGCGGGAGCATCCTACGAGCAGTACTTC. Protein sequence: CASSYLAGASYEQYF.

The chain links TRBV19 to TRBJ2-7; 10 bases line up with TRBD2. There are 14 residues in the CDR3. V lost 7 bases, J lost 5 bases, and 8 bases stayed unmatched. Germline V gene data show CDR1 as LNHDA and CDR2 as SQIVND (reference sequence). The CDR3: CASTASGSVHEQYF. The CDR3 coding sequence is TGTGCCAGTACCGCTAGCGGGAGTGTTCACGAGCAGTACTTC.

This clone was detected only a few times. The chain's CDR3 is CASSQKNIQYF. The CDR3 bases are TGTGCCAGCAGCCAGAAAAACATTCAGTACTTC. The chain joins TRBV7-9 to TRBJ2-4; D gene ambiguous. Germline values: CDR1 SEHNR, CDR2 FQNEAQ (reference sequence). The ends were cut back, 5 bases at V and 4 bases at J, with 3 bases in the middle. The CDR3 has 11 residues.

The gene calls are TRBV9 and TRBJ2-3; 7 bases are shared with TRBD1. Germline CDR1 is SGDLS and CDR2 is YYNGEE. V gave up 0 bases and J gave up 5 bases; unmatched junction bases: 0. The length of the CDR3 is 13 residues. The chain's CDR3 is CASSVGQGDTQYF. CDR3 sequence (DNA): TGTGCCAGCAGCGTAGGACAGGGAGATACGCAGTATTTT.

The chain combines TRBV30 with TRBJ1-1, with D possibly matching TRBD1 (6 bases). The CDR3 has 13 amino acids. V dropped 3 bases and J dropped 3 bases, with 11 bases sitting between them. Germline CDR1 GTSNPN, CDR2 SVGIG (reference sequence). For the CDR3, the DNA is TGTGCCTGGAGCCAGGGGAGGGACACTGAAGCTTTCTTT. Its translation is CAWSQGRDTEAFF. The full variable domain, rest sourced from reference TRBV30 and TRBJ1-1, is SQTIHQWPATLVQPVGSPLSLECTVEGTSNPNLYWYRQAAGRGLQLLFYSVGIGQISSEVPQNLSASRPQDRQFILSSKKLLLSDSGFYLCAWSQGRDTEAFFGQGTRLTVV.

This clone was seen just once. The genes are TRBV7-5 and TRBJ2-1; the table's D call, TRBD2, has no DNA check behind it. TRBV7-5 is a pseudogene segment. The CDR3 is made up of 21 amino acids. DNA of the CDR3: TGTGCCAGAAGCTTAGACGGAAGCGGGAGGGGTCCCAGGGGCCTACACGATGAGCAGTTCTTC. It translates to CARSLDGSGRGPRGLHDEQFF.

The chain combines TRBV7-2 with TRBJ2-1, with D maybe TRBD2 (6 bases). Looked up from germline, CDR1 is SGHTA and CDR2 is FQGNSA. V was shortened by 9 bases and J by 9 bases, with 15 bases between the two germline ends. This CDR3 spans 12 amino acids. CDR3 in amino acids: CARRGSQGEQFF. In DNA form, the CDR3 reads TGTGCCAGACGGGGGTCGCAGGGTGAGCAGTTCTTC.

The gene calls are TRBV7-3 and TRBJ2-3, with 10 nucleotides matching TRBD2. J lost 3 bases, V lost 5 bases, and 5 bases had no gene match. The CDR3 is 15 amino acids. Germline CDR1 is SGHTA and CDR2 is FQGTGA. This CDR3 reads CASSLGLATTDTQYF. The CDR3 DNA follows: TGTGCCAGCAGCCTGGGACTAGCGACGACAGATACGCAGTATTTT.

This clone was found once. The genes are TRBV15 and TRBJ2-1; TRBD2 matches at 14 bases. V lost 4 bases, J lost 8 bases, and 4 bases stayed unmatched. The CDR3 spans 15 residues. Germline lookup yields CDR1 LNHNV and CDR2 YYDKDF (reference sequence). The CDR3 region has the DNA TGTGCCACCAGCAAGGGGGGACTAGCGGGGGATGAGCAGTTCTTC. The encoded protein is CATSKGGLAGDEQFF.